These 3 T cell receptor beta chains share one sample of origin, sequenced in a study of glioma-infiltrating T cells after dendritic cell vaccination. As to time point: after dendritic cell vaccination, including at tumor progression/relapse. The assay was immunoSEQ multiplex PCR, and TCRdb's table has in-frame clones only and misses some. The data contain 99,000 or so clones, around 80% of them seen just once; the ten biggest clones take up about 5.7%. Sequenced here: blood, sampled after dendritic cell vaccination. Receptors were obtained from a human donor with glioblastoma.

V gene TRBV18 combines with J gene TRBJ2-7; D is possibly TRBD2 (6 bases). Per the germline V gene, CDR1 is KGHSH and CDR2 is LQKENI. CDR3 size: 16 residues. Trimming removed 3 bases from V and 0 bases from J, with 15 bases in between. This CDR3 is CASSPFITGSSYEQYF. The CDR3 bases are TGTGCCAGCTCACCCTTTATAACCGGGAGCTCCTACGAGCAGTACTTC. The whole variable domain, filled in from reference TRBV18 and TRBJ2-7, reads NAGVMQNPRHLVRRRGQEARLRCSPMKGHSHVYWYRQLPEEGLKFMVYLQKENIIDESGMPKERFSAEFPKEGPSILRIQQVVRGDSAAYFCASSPFITGSSYEQYFGPGTRLTVT.

The rearrangement uses TRBV5-4 and TRBJ1-4; 7 bases are a match to TRBD1. After removal of 2 bases from V and 7 bases from J, the junction contained 8 bases not matched to a gene. This CDR3 region has 15 residues. CDR1 SGHNT and CDR2 YYREEE come from the germline V gene (reference sequence). This CDR3 reads CASSFLTGDGEKLFF. The CDR3, as DNA: TGTGCCAGCAGCTTCCTAACAGGGGATGGTGAAAAACTGTTTTTT.

The chain couples TRBV6-1 to TRBJ2-3; 7 nucleotides match TRBD2. Trimming removed 4 bases from V and 0 bases from J; junction bases left unmatched: 7. CDR1 and CDR2 from the germline V gene are MNHNS and SASEGT. The CDR3 length is 16 residues. The CDR3 loop is CASSVSSGYSTDTQYF. CDR3 in DNA: TGTGCCAGCAGTGTCTCTAGCGGTTATAGCACAGATACGCAGTATTTT.